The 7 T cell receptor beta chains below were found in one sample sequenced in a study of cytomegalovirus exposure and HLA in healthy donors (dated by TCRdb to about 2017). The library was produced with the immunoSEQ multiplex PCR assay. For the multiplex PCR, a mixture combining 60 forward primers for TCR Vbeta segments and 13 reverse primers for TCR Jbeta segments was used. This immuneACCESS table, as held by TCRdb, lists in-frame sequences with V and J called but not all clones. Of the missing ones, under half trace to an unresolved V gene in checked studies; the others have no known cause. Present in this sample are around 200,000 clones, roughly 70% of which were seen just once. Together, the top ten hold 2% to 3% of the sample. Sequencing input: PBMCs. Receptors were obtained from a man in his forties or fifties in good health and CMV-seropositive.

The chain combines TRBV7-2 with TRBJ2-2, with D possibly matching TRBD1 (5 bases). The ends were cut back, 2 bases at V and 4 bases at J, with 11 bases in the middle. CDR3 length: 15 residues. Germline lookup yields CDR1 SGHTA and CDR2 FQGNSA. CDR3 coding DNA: TGTGCCAGCAGCTTATGGCCAGGGATCACCGGGGAGCTGTTTTTT. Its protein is CASSLWPGITGELFF.

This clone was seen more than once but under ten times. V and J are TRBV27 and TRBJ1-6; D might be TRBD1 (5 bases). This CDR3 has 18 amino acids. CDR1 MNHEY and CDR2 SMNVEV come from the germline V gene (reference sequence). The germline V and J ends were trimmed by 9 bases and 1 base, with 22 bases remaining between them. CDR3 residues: CARPHKQDPGSYNSPLHF. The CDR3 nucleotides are TGTGCCAGACCGCATAAACAGGACCCAGGTTCCTATAATTCACCCCTCCACTTT.

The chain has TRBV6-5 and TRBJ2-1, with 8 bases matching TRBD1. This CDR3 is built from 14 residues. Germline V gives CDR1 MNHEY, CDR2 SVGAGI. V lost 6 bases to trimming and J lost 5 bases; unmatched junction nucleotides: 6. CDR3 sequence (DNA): TGTGCCAGCAGATCGACAGGGGCCCACAATGAGCAGTTCTTC. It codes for CASRSTGAHNEQFF.

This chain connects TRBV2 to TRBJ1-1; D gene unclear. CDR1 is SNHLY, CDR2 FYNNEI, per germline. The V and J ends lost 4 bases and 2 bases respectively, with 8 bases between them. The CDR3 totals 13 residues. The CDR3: CASSVQKNTEAFF. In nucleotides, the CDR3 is TGTGCCAGCAGTGTTCAAAAAAACACTGAAGCTTTCTTT.

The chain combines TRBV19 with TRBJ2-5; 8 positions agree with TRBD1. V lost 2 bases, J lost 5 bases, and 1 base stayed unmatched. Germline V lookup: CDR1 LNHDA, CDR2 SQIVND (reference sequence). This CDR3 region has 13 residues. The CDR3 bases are TGTGCCAGTAGTATACAGGGGGCGGAGACCCAGTACTTC. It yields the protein CASSIQGAETQYF.

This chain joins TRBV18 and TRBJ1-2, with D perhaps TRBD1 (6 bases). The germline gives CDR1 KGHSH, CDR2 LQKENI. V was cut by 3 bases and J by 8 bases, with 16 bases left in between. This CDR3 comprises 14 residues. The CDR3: CASSPSGGAGGYTF. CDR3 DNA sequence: TGTGCCAGCTCACCCTCGGGGGGGGCAGGAGGCTACACCTTC.

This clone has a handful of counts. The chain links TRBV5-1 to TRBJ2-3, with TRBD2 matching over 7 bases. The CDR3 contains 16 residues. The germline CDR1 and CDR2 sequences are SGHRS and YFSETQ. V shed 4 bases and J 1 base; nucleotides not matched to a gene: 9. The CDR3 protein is CASSPGGGGGTDTQYF. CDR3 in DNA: TGCGCCAGCAGCCCAGGCGGGGGAGGGGGCACAGATACGCAGTATTTT.